Listed below are T cell receptor beta chains from one sample, sequenced in a study of cytomegalovirus exposure and HLA in healthy donors. Method: immunoSEQ multiplex PCR; TCRdb's copy keeps in-frame clones and lacks some. The sample has about 140,000 clones. Sequenced input: PBMCs. These receptor sequences come from a woman between 18 and 29 years old in good health and CMV-seronegative. Both conserved end residues are part of each CDR3. The order of the fields is D gene, V gene, J gene, CDR3 protein. The D gene is left open where the match is weak.

NA,TRBV5-6,TRBJ1-4,CASSLGAGIKLFF
NA,TRBV29-1,TRBJ1-2,CSVEDLGHQDGYTF
TRBD1,TRBV2,TRBJ1-2,CASSTGANYGYTF
NA,TRBV5-1,TRBJ2-5,CASSLGSTQETQYF
NA,TRBV18,TRBJ1-4,CASSPRTVGREKLFF
NA,TRBV5-6,TRBJ2-1,CASSTLRPSGLREQFF
NA,TRBV18,TRBJ2-4,CASSPYRVGAKNIQYF
TRBD1,TRBV9,TRBJ1-2,CASSVDPGQGPYGYTF
NA,TRBV11-2,TRBJ2-3,CASSPRQGTDTQYF
TRBD2,TRBV27,TRBJ2-7,CASSFGRAISYEQYF
NA,TRBV5-4,TRBJ2-4,CASSLDISGTKNIQYF
NA,TRBV2,TRBJ2-1,CASSDPGQGNEQFF
TRBD2,TRBV5-1,TRBJ2-1,CASSYSGTSGMGGLNEQFF
NA,TRBV10-3,TRBJ2-7,CAISSPQQPYEQYF
NA,TRBV9,TRBJ1-2,CASDPGSNYGYTF
NA,TRBV30,TRBJ1-4,CAWSPDLGSWQGEKLFF
TRBD2,TRBV4-2,TRBJ2-6,CASSQDSGGSESGANVLTF
NA,TRBV5-8,TRBJ2-7,CASSFYRHYEQYF
TRBD2,TRBV5-1,TRBJ2-2,CASSLWWGGLAGGRNTGELFF
NA,TRBV5-4,TRBJ2-2,CASRQGGTPTGELFF
NA,TRBV11-2,TRBJ1-1,CASSPSAGRANTEAFF
NA,TRBV7-9,TRBJ2-5,CASSLEPKETQYF
TRBD1,TRBV5-1,TRBJ2-1,CASSGTGYNNEQFF
TRBD2,TRBV7-6,TRBJ2-7,CASSLAPSSGSTYEQCF
TRBD1,TRBV7-2,TRBJ1-2,CASSSRTGRVSGYTF
TRBD2,TRBV9,TRBJ2-1,CASSQGLAGLNEQFF
TRBD2,TRBV9,TRBJ2-3,CASSVRLAGVDTQYF
TRBD1,TRBV6-4,TRBJ1-2,CASSATGQGGYTF
NA,TRBV29-1,TRBJ1-2,CSVLAVEGGYTF
TRBD2,TRBV10-1,TRBJ2-3,CANSTIAGGLYTDTQYF
TRBD2,TRBV5-5,TRBJ2-5,CASSPGTSGRYGETQYF
NA,TRBV9,TRBJ1-5,CASSVASGTLIQPQHF
NA,TRBV29-1,TRBJ1-2,CSFRWAKGYTF
NA,TRBV7-2,TRBJ1-2,CASSLGQRLANYGYTF
NA,TRBV9,TRBJ2-3,CASSVGASESGTDTQYF
TRBD2,TRBV27,TRBJ2-1,CASRLAANEQFF
TRBD2,TRBV5-8,TRBJ2-1,CASSWTGTSGGSYNEQFF
TRBD1,TRBV12-5,TRBJ2-1,CASGLDRAYNEQFF
NA,TRBV6-1,TRBJ1-2,CASSELGGYGYTF
NA,TRBV21-1,TRBJ2-2,CARRLAGYANTGELFF
NA,TRBV30,TRBJ1-1,CAWTHLGNTEAFF
TRBD1,TRBV9,TRBJ2-1,CASSGDRGNEQFF
TRBD1,TRBV11-3,TRBJ2-3,CASSSVTGGNTDTQYF
NA,TRBV5-1,TRBJ2-3,CASSLVVGADTQYF
NA,TRBV19,TRBJ2-3,CASSIDPGTQDTQYF
NA,TRBV19,TRBJ2-1,CASSGAPPQYNEQFF
NA,TRBV9,TRBJ2-2,CASRSPGLQNTGELFF
NA,TRBV6-1,TRBJ2-7,CASTVQVSYEQYF
NA,TRBV12-1,TRBJ1-2,CASSFVYWGGVDYGYTF
TRBD2,TRBV5-5,TRBJ2-5,CASSSGLAGGPYQETQYF
NA,TRBV12-5,TRBJ2-1,CASGSSTRHYEQFF
NA,TRBV5-6,TRBJ1-2,CASSLWGEYGYTF
TRBD1,TRBV7-6,TRBJ2-5,CASSSLPGQGQETQYF